This T cell receptor (beta chain) originates from a study of vaccination effects on CD4 cells after COVID-19. The table came from immunoSEQ multiplex PCR; TCRdb's copy has only in-frame clones and leaves some out. The sample carries 50,000 to 65,000 clones, 75% to 90% recorded once. Regarding the study as a whole: Healthy vaccinees' vaccine-induced clones included only 1 of 255 cross-reacting with common cold coronaviruses. Clones from infection and from vaccination both contracted markedly late after vaccination.

Trimming cost V 6 bases and J 7 bases, with 19 bases left between them. Germline CDR1 MNHNY, CDR2 SVGAGI (reference sequence). The CDR3 consists of 16 residues. Notes on this clone: The antigen remains unidentified.

Before sequencing took place, the ViraFEST assay used viral peptide pools to expand antigen-specific CD4+ T cells. Scientists isolated CD4+ T cells after a roughly 10-day culture period ended. Testing of the vaccine recipients showed negative nucleocapsid antibodies and no prior SARS-CoV-2 infection. Wells of roughly 1.9 million PBMC each were grown with 8.5 to 10 IU/ml IL-2 and 9 to 10 ug/ml peptides. The chain recombines TRBV6-6 with TRBJ1-6; D is possibly TRBD1 (5 bases). This sample comprised CD4+ T cells from PBMCs cultured with HCoV-229E spike peptides, obtained before COVID-19 vaccination. This TCR derives from a human donor who received a COVID-19 vaccine. CDR3 nucleotide sequence: TGTGCCAGCAGCCGACGGGGGGGTCCGGAGAATTCACCCCTCCACTTT. It is translated as CASSRRGGPENSPLHF.